This paragraph covers one TCR beta chain sequence. CDR3 length equals 13 residues. Germline CDR1 reads LNHDA; CDR2 reads SQIVND (reference sequence). V gave up 8 bases and J gave up 3 bases; unmatched junction bases: 6. All enrollees were roughly 18 to 90 years old and from fewer than 30 US areas. The data originate from a study of blood T cell repertoires in COVID-19. The protocol was immunoSEQ multiplex PCR, while the TCRdb copy is restricted to in-frame clones and leaves out a portion. This table holds approximately 270,000 clones, about 90% found once. The V and J genes are TRBV19 and TRBJ1-1, with 7 bases identical to TRBD1. Sequenced input: PBMCs or T cells enriched from blood (not recorded which). The receptor was derived from a human donor in a cohort exposed to, infected with or recovered from COVID-19 (not recorded which). The donor label of this sample is uncertain. The CDR3 is CASATGTDTEAFF. The CDR3 coding sequence is TGTGCCAGTGCGACAGGGACGGACACTGAAGCTTTCTTT.